This T cell receptor (beta chain) came from a study of human T cells and chemical hapten exposure. Time point: patch test 3, about 24 weeks after DPC sensitization. The treatment denotes: therapeutic diphenylcyclopropenone sensitization with weekly scalp DPC. The CDR3 is made up of 11 amino acids. Germline CDR1 is SEHNR and CDR2 is FQNEAQ (reference sequence). Trimming pared 7 bases from V and 10 bases from J, leaving 11 bases between. The library put unique molecular identifiers onto individual cDNA molecules. MiXCR, applied by TCRdb to the RACE reads, yields one record per CDR3 protein. The sample shows just over 70,000 distinct CDR3 sequences, 11% of them seen only once.

The sample here was whole blood, taken in connection with sensitization to the hapten diphenylcyclopropenone (DPC). The chain employs TRBV7-9 and TRBJ2-1; no clear D. The receptor comes from a woman in her forties or fifties with alopecia areata. Some clones in this sample may be carry-over from other donors' samples. DNA of the CDR3: TGTGCCAGCACCCGGCCGGGCGAGCAGTTCTTC. It specifies CASTRPGEQFF.